The 27 T cell receptor beta chains presented below share a single source sample, sequenced in a study of CD8+ T cells in alopecia areata. Sequencing templates came from extracted RNA that was reverse transcribed into cDNA. Produced via immunoSEQ multiplex PCR; TCRdb's table is partial and in-frame only. The sample consists of approximately 210,000 clones, approximately 67% of them appearing once. Specified treatment: oral pan-JAK inhibitor, 5-10 mg twice daily. Sequencing was performed on CD4+ T cells sorted from blood, taken between weeks 43 and 45, from a patient treated with tofacitinib. These receptors all stem from a human donor with alopecia areata.

The chain is built from TRBV7-9 and TRBJ2-3; 8 positions agree with TRBD1. This CDR3 is 13 amino acids long. V dropped 5 bases and J dropped 5; count of bases not matched to a gene: 3. Germline lookup yields CDR1 SEHNR and CDR2 FQNEAQ (reference sequence). In DNA form, the CDR3 reads TGTGCCAGCAGCCGGGGACAGGTAGATACGCAGTATTTT. Translated, it gives CASSRGQVDTQYF.

This chain connects TRBV29-1 to TRBJ1-1; D not certain. V was cut by 8 bases and J by 1 base, with 8 bases left in between. This CDR3 comprises 11 residues. CDR1 is SQVTM, CDR2 ANQGSEA, per germline. CDR3 in DNA: TGCAGCTTCCGTACGAACACTGAAGCTTTCTTT. Its translation: CSFRTNTEAFF.

This chain joins TRBV6-6 and TRBJ1-1; 7 bases agree with TRBD1. The germline CDR1 and CDR2 sequences are MNHNY and SVGAGI (reference sequence). V was clipped by 5 bases and J by 1 base; unmatched bases: 4. CDR3 length: 14 residues. Here the CDR3 DNA reads TGTGCCAGCAGTCGCCGGGACAGGAACACTGAAGCTTTCTTT. Its translation is CASSRRDRNTEAFF.

The chain combines TRBV7-9 with TRBJ1-6; no definite D call. Trimming cost V 5 bases and J 8 bases, with 7 bases left between them. Germline values: CDR1 SEHNR, CDR2 FQNEAQ (reference sequence). This CDR3 contains 12 residues. Here the CDR3 reads CASSSSDSPLHF. For the CDR3, the DNA is TGTGCCAGCAGCAGTTCCGATTCACCCCTCCACTTT.

This clone was recorded once. V is TRBV30 and J is TRBJ1-4; the match to TRBD1 covers 8 bases. Germline loops: CDR1 GTSNPN, CDR2 SVGIG (reference sequence). The CDR3 totals 16 residues. Trimming cost V 2 bases and J 3 bases; bases outside gene matches: 8. CDR3: CAWSSRTGSANEKLFF. CDR3 DNA: TGTGCCTGGAGTTCGAGGACAGGGTCGGCTAATGAAAAACTGTTTTTT.

The rearrangement links TRBV7-6 to TRBJ2-3, with 8 bases lining up with TRBD1. From germline, CDR1 is SGHVS and CDR2 FNYEAQ. This CDR3 has 13 amino acids. The junction had 4 bases not matched to a gene; V was cut back by 10 bases and J by 1 base. CDR3 nucleotide sequence: TGTGCCACTGGACAGGGCCGCACAGATACGCAGTATTTT. Translating gives CATGQGRTDTQYF.

As for this clone: The sample has other DNA sequences that encode this CDR3 too. The chain combines TRBV11-2 with TRBJ1-2; D possibly corresponds to TRBD1 (5 bases). Trimming stripped 3 bases from V and 2 bases from J, with 7 bases between. CDR3 length: 13 amino acids. CDR1 SGHAT and CDR2 FQNNGV come from the germline V gene. CDR3 coding DNA: TGTGCCAGCAGCTTGAGGGGAAACTATGGCTACACCTTC. It encodes CASSLRGNYGYTF. The whole variable domain, filled in from reference TRBV11-2 and TRBJ1-2, reads EAGVAQSPRYKIIEKRQSVAFWCNPISGHATLYWYQQILGQGPKLLIQFQNNGVVDDSQLPKDRFSAERLKGVDSTLKIQPAKLEDSAVYLCASSLRGNYGYTFGSGTRLTVV.

This chain uses TRBV15 with TRBJ2-2; D is unclear. The CDR3 is 16 residues long. The V and J ends lost 1 base and 0 bases respectively, with 9 bases between them. Germline CDR1 is LNHNV and CDR2 is YYDKDF (reference sequence). The CDR3 here is CATSRVKGPNTGELFF. In nucleotides, the CDR3 is TGTGCCACCAGCAGAGTCAAAGGGCCGAACACCGGGGAGCTGTTTTTT. The full variable domain, with the rest looked up from reference TRBV15 and TRBJ2-2, is DAMVIQNPRYQVTQFGKPVTLSCSQTLNHNVMYWYQQKSSQAPKLLFHYYDKDFNNEADTPDNFQSRRPNTSFCFLDIRSPGLGDTAMYLCATSRVKGPNTGELFFGEGSRLTVL.

The table lists this clone with a count of one. DNA of the CDR3: TGTGCCATCACCAATAGCGGGACTAGCACAGATACGCAGTATTTT. Its protein is CAITNSGTSTDTQYF. The J gene is TRBJ2-3, the V gene TRBV10-3; the match to TRBD2 covers 8 bases. V was clipped by 7 bases and J by 0 bases; unmatched bases: 6. CDR1 ENHRY and CDR2 SYGVKD come from the germline V gene. The CDR3 contains 15 residues.

The gene calls are TRBV30 and TRBJ2-1; D is uncertain. The V end was cut by 8 bases, the J end by 7 bases, with 9 bases between. This CDR3 is built from 10 residues. CDR1 and CDR2 (germline): GTSNPN, SVGIG (reference sequence). The CDR3 sequence is CAQGPNEQFF. The CDR3 DNA reads as TGTGCCCAAGGTCCAAATGAGCAGTTCTTC.

As regards this clone: Other DNA sequences in this sample translate to the same CDR3. V and J are TRBV4-3 and TRBJ1-2; TRBD1 aligns across 7 bases. The V gene's germline CDR1 is LGHNA and CDR2 YSLEER. The length of the CDR3 is 13 residues. V gave up 3 bases and J gave up 7 bases; unmatched junction bases: 5. The CDR3 DNA is TGCGCCAGCAGCCAGGAGACAGGGTTTGGCTACACCTTC. Translating gives CASSQETGFGYTF.

The rearrangement uses TRBV14 and TRBJ2-1; D not resolved. Germline-derived CDR1 and CDR2 are SGHDN and FVKESK. The CDR3 runs 14 residues. V lost 3 bases and J 6 bases, leaving 12 bases between the germline ends. In DNA, the CDR3 is TGTGCCAGCAGCCATGGTGGGGTTCCCAATGAGCAGTTCTTC. Protein sequence: CASSHGGVPNEQFF. The whole variable domain, filled in from reference TRBV14 and TRBJ2-1, reads EAGVTQFPSHSVIEKGQTVTLRCDPISGHDNLYWYRRVMGKEIKFLLHFVKESKQDESGMPNNRFLAERTGGTYSTLKVQPAELEDSGVYFCASSHGGVPNEQFFGPGTRLTVL.

The chain recombines TRBV27 with TRBJ2-1, with D possibly matching TRBD1 (5 bases). CDR1 is MNHEY and CDR2 is SMNVEV in the germline V gene (reference sequence). V lost 6 bases and J lost 5, with 17 bases in between. The CDR3 is 15 amino acids. This CDR3 is CASRVRQGTDNEQFF. CDR3 DNA: TGTGCCAGCAGGGTAAGGCAGGGTACCGACAATGAGCAGTTCTTC.

The rearrangement links TRBV2 to TRBJ2-7; the D gene is possibly TRBD1 (6 bases). The V gene's germline CDR1 is SNHLY and CDR2 FYNNEI. This CDR3 comprises 14 residues. Trimming removed 5 bases from V and 3 bases from J, with 14 bases in between. CDR3 sequence (DNA): TGTGCCAGCAGTCGTACCGGGACAATCTACGAGCAGTACTTC. The encoded protein is CASSRTGTIYEQYF.

J is TRBJ2-3 and V is TRBV29-1, with unresolved D. The germline gives CDR1 SQVTM, CDR2 ANQGSEA. This CDR3 spans 13 amino acids. The V end was cut by 7 bases, the J end by 5 bases, with 16 bases between. CDR3 coding DNA: TGCAGCGCGACCCGACAATACAGAGATACGCAGTATTTT. Amino acid sequence: CSATRQYRDTQYF.

This clone was observed a few times. The V gene is TRBV7-8, the J gene TRBJ2-6, with D perhaps matching TRBD1 (6 bases). The CDR3 spans 16 residues. Germline loops: CDR1 SGHVS, CDR2 FQNEAQ. Between the trimmed V and J ends, which lost 0 bases and 1 base, there was a span of 7 bases. The CDR3 region is CASSLAGTSGANVLTF. DNA for the CDR3: TGTGCCAGCAGCTTAGCAGGGACATCTGGGGCCAACGTCCTGACTTTC.

The J gene is TRBJ1-1, the V gene TRBV30, with D possibly matching TRBD1 (6 bases). The V and J ends lost 0 bases and 4 bases respectively, with 18 bases between them. The length of the CDR3 is 16 residues. Germline V gene data show CDR1 as GTSNPN and CDR2 as SVGIG (reference sequence). CDR3 sequence: CAWSVSRGGLSTEAFF. The CDR3 bases are TGTGCCTGGAGTGTTAGCCGGGGGGGGCTGAGCACTGAAGCTTTCTTT. Based on the CDR3 plus reference TRBV30 and TRBJ1-1, the full variable domain is SQTIHQWPATLVQPVGSPLSLECTVEGTSNPNLYWYRQAAGRGLQLLFYSVGIGQISSEVPQNLSASRPQDRQFILSSKKLLLSDSGFYLCAWSVSRGGLSTEAFFGQGTRLTVV.

CDR3 protein: CASSTTLGGLATQQFF. The DNA for the CDR3 is TGTGCCAGCAGCACAACCCTGGGGGGGCTTGCAACGCAGCAGTTCTTC. V and J are TRBV7-3 and TRBJ2-1, with D perhaps TRBD2 (7 bases). CDR1 and CDR2 from the germline V gene are SGHTA and FQGTGA. Trimming stripped 5 bases from V and 11 bases from J, with 25 bases between. This CDR3 is 16 amino acids long.

The chain employs TRBV29-1 and TRBJ1-2, with 7 bases lining up with TRBD1. The J segment lost 2 bases and the V segment lost 4 bases, leaving 4 bases of the junction unmatched. The CDR3 sequence is 13 residues long. Per germline, CDR1 SQVTM and CDR2 ANQGSEA. The CDR3 sequence is CSVGQGLNYGYTF. The CDR3 region has the DNA TGCAGCGTTGGACAGGGTTTAAACTATGGCTACACCTTC.

The DNA of the CDR3 is TGTGCCTGGAGTGTGCGGGGACATGAAAAACTGTTTTTT. Its translation is CAWSVRGHEKLFF. The genes are TRBV30 and TRBJ1-4; D perhaps matches TRBD1 (5 bases). V dropped 0 bases and J dropped 6 bases, with 8 bases sitting between them. CDR1 is GTSNPN and CDR2 is SVGIG in the germline V gene (reference sequence). CDR3 length equals 13 residues.

The V gene is TRBV18, the J gene TRBJ2-5, with D perhaps matching TRBD2 (7 bases). The CDR3 spans 15 residues. Germline loops: CDR1 KGHSH, CDR2 LQKENI. V was clipped by 1 base and J by 2 bases, with 11 bases between them. CDR3 in DNA: TGTGCCAGCTCACCACGGGGGGGGCCTCAAGAGACCCAGTACTTC. It yields the protein CASSPRGGPQETQYF.

J is TRBJ1-2 and V is TRBV15, with 7 bases lining up with TRBD1. The V and J ends lost 0 bases and 2 bases, in that order; junction bases with no gene match: 3. CDR1 and CDR2 from the germline V gene are LNHNV and YYDKDF (reference sequence). The CDR3 covers 15 residues. The CDR3 DNA sequence: TGTGCCACCAGCAGAGAACAGGGGTGGAACTATGGCTACACCTTC. Its protein is CATSREQGWNYGYTF.

The chain recombines TRBV2 with TRBJ2-4; D is perhaps TRBD1 (6 bases). V gave up 6 bases and J gave up 8 bases, with 14 bases separating them. Germline CDR1 SNHLY, CDR2 FYNNEI. The CDR3 is 13 amino acids. The CDR3 protein is CASSAGTPDIQYF. DNA for the CDR3: TGTGCCAGCAGCGCCGGGACACCCGACATTCAGTACTTC.

This sequence joins TRBV25-1 and TRBJ1-2, with D uncertain. V lost 4 bases and J 6 bases, leaving 9 bases between the germline ends. CDR1 MGHDK and CDR2 SYGVNS come from the germline V gene. The CDR3 has 12 residues. CDR3 amino acids: CASSAYTDGYTF. The DNA for the CDR3 is TGTGCCAGCAGTGCCTACACAGATGGCTACACCTTC.

The rearrangement joins TRBV14 to TRBJ2-7, with D tentatively TRBD1 (6 bases). Germline V gives CDR1 SGHDN, CDR2 FVKESK. This CDR3 contains 15 residues. V shed 0 bases and J shed 6 bases, with 15 bases lying between them. The DNA of the CDR3 is TGTGCCAGCAGCCAAGATGCTGGACAGCTCGGCGAGCAGTACTTC. This codes for CASSQDAGQLGEQYF.

The V gene is TRBV29-1, the J gene TRBJ2-3; D call uncertain. The V and J ends lost 5 bases and 2 bases respectively, with 11 bases between them. Germline values: CDR1 SQVTM, CDR2 ANQGSEA. This CDR3 region has 13 residues. This CDR3 reads CSVHGRNTDTQYF. The CDR3 nucleotides are TGCAGCGTTCACGGGCGTAACACAGATACGCAGTATTTT.

The chain uses TRBV5-1 and TRBJ2-2; TRBD1 matches at 11 bases. CDR3 length: 14 amino acids. The trim removed 6 bases at V and 5 bases at J, leaving 3 bases unmatched. Germline CDR1 is SGHRS and CDR2 is YFSETQ. CDR3 loop: CASNRDRGTGELFF. The CDR3, as DNA: TGCGCCAGCAACAGGGACAGGGGGACCGGGGAGCTGTTTTTT. The complete variable domain, with remaining parts taken from reference TRBV5-1 and TRBJ2-2, reads KAGVTQTPRYLIKTRGQQVTLSCSPISGHRSVSWYQQTPGQGLQFLFEYFSETQRNKGNFPGRFSGRQFSNSRSEMNVSTLELGDSALYLCASNRDRGTGELFFGEGSRLTVL.